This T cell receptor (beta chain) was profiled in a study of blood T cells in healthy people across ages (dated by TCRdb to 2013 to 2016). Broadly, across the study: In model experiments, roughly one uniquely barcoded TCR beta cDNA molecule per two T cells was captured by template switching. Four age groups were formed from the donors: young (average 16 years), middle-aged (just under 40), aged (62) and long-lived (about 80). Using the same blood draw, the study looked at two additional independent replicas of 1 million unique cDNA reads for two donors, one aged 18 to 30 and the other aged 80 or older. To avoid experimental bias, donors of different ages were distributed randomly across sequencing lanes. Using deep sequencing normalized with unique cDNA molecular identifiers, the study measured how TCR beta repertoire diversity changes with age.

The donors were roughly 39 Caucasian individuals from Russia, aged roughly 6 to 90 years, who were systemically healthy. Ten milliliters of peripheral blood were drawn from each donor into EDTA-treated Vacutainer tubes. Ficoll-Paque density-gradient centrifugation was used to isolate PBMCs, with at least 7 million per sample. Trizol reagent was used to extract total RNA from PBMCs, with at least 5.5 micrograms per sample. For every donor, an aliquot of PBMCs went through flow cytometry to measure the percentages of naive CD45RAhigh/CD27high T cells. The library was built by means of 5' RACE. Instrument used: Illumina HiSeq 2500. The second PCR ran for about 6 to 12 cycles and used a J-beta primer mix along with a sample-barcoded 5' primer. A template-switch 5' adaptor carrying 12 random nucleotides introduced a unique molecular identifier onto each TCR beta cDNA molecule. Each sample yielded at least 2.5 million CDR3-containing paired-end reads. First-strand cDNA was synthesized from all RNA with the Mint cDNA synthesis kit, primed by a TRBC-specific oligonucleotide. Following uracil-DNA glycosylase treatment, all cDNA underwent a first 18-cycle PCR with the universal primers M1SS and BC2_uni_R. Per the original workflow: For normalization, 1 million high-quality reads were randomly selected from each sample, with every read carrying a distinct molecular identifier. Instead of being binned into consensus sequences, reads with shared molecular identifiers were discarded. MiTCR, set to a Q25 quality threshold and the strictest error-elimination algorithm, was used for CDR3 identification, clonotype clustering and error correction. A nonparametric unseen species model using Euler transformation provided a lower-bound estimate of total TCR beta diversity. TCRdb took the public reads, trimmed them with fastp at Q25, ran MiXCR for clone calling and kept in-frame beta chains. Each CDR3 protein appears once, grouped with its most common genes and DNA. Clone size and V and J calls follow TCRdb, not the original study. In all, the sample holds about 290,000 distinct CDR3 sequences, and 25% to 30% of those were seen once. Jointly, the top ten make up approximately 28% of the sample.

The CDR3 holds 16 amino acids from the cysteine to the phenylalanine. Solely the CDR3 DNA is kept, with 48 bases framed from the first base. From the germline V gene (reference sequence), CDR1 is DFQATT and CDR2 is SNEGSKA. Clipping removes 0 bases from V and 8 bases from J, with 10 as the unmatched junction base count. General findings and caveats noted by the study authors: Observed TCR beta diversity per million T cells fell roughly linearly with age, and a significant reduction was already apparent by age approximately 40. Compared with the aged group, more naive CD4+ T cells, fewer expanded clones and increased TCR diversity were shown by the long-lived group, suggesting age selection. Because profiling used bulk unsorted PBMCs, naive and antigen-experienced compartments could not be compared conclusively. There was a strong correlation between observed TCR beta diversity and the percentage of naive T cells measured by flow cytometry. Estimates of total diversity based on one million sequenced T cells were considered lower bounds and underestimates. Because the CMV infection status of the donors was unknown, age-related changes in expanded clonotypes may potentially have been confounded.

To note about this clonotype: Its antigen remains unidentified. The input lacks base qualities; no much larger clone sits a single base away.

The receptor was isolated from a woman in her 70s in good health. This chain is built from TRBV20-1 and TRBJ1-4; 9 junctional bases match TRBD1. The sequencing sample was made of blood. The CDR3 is CSARDPTGGVEEKLFF. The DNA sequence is TGCAGTGCTAGAGATCCAACAGGGGGCGTCGAAGAAAAACTGTTTTTT.